This is a list of T cell receptor beta chains from one sample in a study of cytomegalovirus exposure and HLA in healthy donors. Libraries were prepared by immunoSEQ multiplex PCR; TCRdb keeps only in-frame clonotypes and omits some of them. The sample lists approximately 130,000 clones, about 77% occurring once. The sequenced sample consisted of PBMCs. The receptor set was obtained from a man aged 50-60 years in good health and CMV-seronegative. Both conserved end residues are part of each CDR3. The D gene is left open where the match is weak. The size field is filled for only some rows; it gives once, few, many or a size class.

v_gene	j_gene	d_gene	abundance	CDR3nt	CDR3aa
TRBV28	TRBJ1-5	NA	NA	TGTGCCAGCAGGGAGGGAGGAAGCAATCAGCCCCAGCATTTT	CASREGGSNQPQHF
TRBV27	TRBJ2-7	TRBD2	NA	TGTGCCAGCAGTTTATTTGGACTAGCGGACAAGGGCTCCTACGAGCAGTACTTC	CASSLFGLADKGSYEQYF
TRBV30	TRBJ1-3	NA	once	TGTGCCTGGAGCAATGGAAACACCATATATTTT	CAWSNGNTIYF
TRBV7-8	TRBJ2-7	NA	NA	TGTGCCAGCAGCCTGGAGGAGGGCCGGGCCTACGAGCAGTACTTC	CASSLEEGRAYEQYF
TRBV10-3	TRBJ2-6	TRBD1	NA	TGTGCCACCGGACAGGCCTTCTCTGGGGCCAACGTCCTGACTTTC	CATGQAFSGANVLTF
TRBV27	TRBJ1-1	NA	NA	TGTGCCAGCAGTCCACACAGGGATATGAACACTGAAGCTTTCTTT	CASSPHRDMNTEAFF
TRBV4-1	TRBJ2-1	TRBD2	NA	TGCGCCAGCAGCCAAGGGGGGACTAGCGGGATTTGGAAGTTCTTC	CASSQGGTSGIWKFF
TRBV9	TRBJ2-2	NA	NA	TGTGCCAGCAGCGTAGTTTCCTCGAACACCGGGGAGCTGTTTTTT	CASSVVSSNTGELFF
TRBV19	TRBJ2-1	TRBD2	NA	TGTGCCAGTAGTACCCTTAGCGGGAGGGCCCATGAGCAGTTCTTC	CASSTLSGRAHEQFF
TRBV15	TRBJ2-7	TRBD1	NA	TGTGCCACCAGGATAACAGGGGTGAACGAGCAGTACTTC	CATRITGVNEQYF
TRBV2	TRBJ2-2	NA	NA	TGTGCCAGCAAACAGGGCCCGAACACCGGGGAGCTGTTTTTT	CASKQGPNTGELFF
TRBV29-1	TRBJ2-5	NA	NA	TGCAGCGGCGGACAAGAGACCCAGTACTTC	CSGGQETQYF
TRBV10-3	TRBJ2-3	NA	NA	TGTGCCATCAGTGAGTCGAACAGAGACGGCACAGATACGCAGTATTTT	CAISESNRDGTDTQYF
TRBV28	TRBJ1-4	TRBD1	NA	TGTGCCAGCAGTTTGGGGCAGGGGGTAACAACTAATGAAAAACTGTTTTTT	CASSLGQGVTTNEKLFF
TRBV28	TRBJ2-5	TRBD1	once	TGTGCCAGCAGTCAAGGGTGGGGACAGGAGTTCGAGACCCAGTACTTC	CASSQGWGQEFETQYF
TRBV7-9	TRBJ2-1	NA	NA	TGTGCCAGCAGCTTAGGCCCTCGGGCGGGTCTGTTATGGAATGAGCAGTTCTTC	CASSLGPRAGLLWNEQFF
TRBV5-1	TRBJ2-5	NA	NA	TGCGCCAGCAGCTTGGTGGACAGCCAAGAGACCCAGTACTTC	CASSLVDSQETQYF
TRBV6-5	TRBJ2-1	NA	NA	TGTGCCAGCAGTCAAAACAGGGAGGGTGAGCAGTTCTTC	CASSQNREGEQFF
TRBV19	TRBJ2-3	NA	NA	TGTGCCAGTAGCGGGAGCACAGATACGCAGTATTTT	CASSGSTDTQYF
TRBV6-5	TRBJ2-7	TRBD2	NA	TGTGCTAGCAGACCCCGCGGGGGCTCCTACGAGCAGTACTTC	CASRPRGGSYEQYF
TRBV5-1	TRBJ2-7	TRBD2	NA	TGCGCCAGCAGCTTGGGAACTAGCGGTTACTACGAGCAGTACTTC	CASSLGTSGYYEQYF
TRBV28	TRBJ2-7	NA	NA	TGTGCCAGCTCGGATGTAGCGGTATCCTACGAGCAGTACTTC	CASSDVAVSYEQYF
TRBV15	TRBJ2-2	NA	NA	TGTGCCACCAGCATCTCAGGGGTTGGCGGGGAGCTGTTTTTT	CATSISGVGGELFF
TRBV20-1	TRBJ1-1	TRBD1	NA	TGCCACCAGGACAGGGCTGAAGCTTTCTTT	CHQDRAEAFF
TRBV5-4	TRBJ2-2	NA	NA	TGTGCCAGCAGCGCACCGGCGGGTAAGGACACCGGGGAGCTGTTTTTT	CASSAPAGKDTGELFF
TRBV5-3	TRBJ2-7	NA	NA	TGTGCCAGACGACCTTCGACCCCAGGGCATGATCCCTACGAGCAGTACTTC	CARRPSTPGHDPYEQYF
TRBV2	TRBJ2-7	NA	NA	TGTGCCAGCAGTCTGGGCGGGTCCTCCTACGAGCAGTACTTC	CASSLGGSSYEQYF
TRBV7-8	TRBJ2-1	TRBD1	once	TGTGCCAGCAGCCCCGGGACAGGGGGCGGCAATGAGCAGTTCTTC	CASSPGTGGGNEQFF
TRBV29-1	TRBJ2-7	NA	NA	TGCAGCGTTTTACAGGGAACCGTCCGCGAGCAGTACTTC	CSVLQGTVREQYF
TRBV7-8	TRBJ1-1	TRBD1	NA	TGTGCCAGCAGCACCCGACAGGGAAAGGGTGCTGAAGCTTTCTTT	CASSTRQGKGAEAFF
TRBV28	TRBJ2-2	TRBD1	NA	TGTGCCAGCAGGACTCAGGGGGCCGGGGCCGGGGAGCTGTTTTTT	CASRTQGAGAGELFF
TRBV28	TRBJ1-3	TRBD1	once	TGTGCCACCGCGACAGGGAGCTCTGGAAACACCATATATTTT	CATATGSSGNTIYF
TRBV20-1	TRBJ2-5	NA	NA	TGCAGTGCCGGGAGCCCTTGGGAGCAGTACTTC	CSAGSPWEQYF
TRBV7-2	TRBJ2-2	NA	once	TGTGCCAGCAGCTTAGGGACACCGAACACCGGGGAGCTGTTTTTT	CASSLGTPNTGELFF
TRBV11-3	TRBJ2-2	TRBD2	once	TGTGCCAGCAGCTTAGGTCGCGGACTAGCGGGAGGTCGGACCGGGGAGCTGTTTTTT	CASSLGRGLAGGRTGELFF
TRBV5-4	TRBJ2-2	NA	once	TGTGCCAGCAGCCCCGGGATATCTGAGGGGGAGCTGTTTTTT	CASSPGISEGELFF
TRBV10-3	TRBJ2-3	TRBD2	NA	TGTGCCATCAGTGAGTCAAGGAGCGGGGTCACAGATACGCAGTATTTT	CAISESRSGVTDTQYF